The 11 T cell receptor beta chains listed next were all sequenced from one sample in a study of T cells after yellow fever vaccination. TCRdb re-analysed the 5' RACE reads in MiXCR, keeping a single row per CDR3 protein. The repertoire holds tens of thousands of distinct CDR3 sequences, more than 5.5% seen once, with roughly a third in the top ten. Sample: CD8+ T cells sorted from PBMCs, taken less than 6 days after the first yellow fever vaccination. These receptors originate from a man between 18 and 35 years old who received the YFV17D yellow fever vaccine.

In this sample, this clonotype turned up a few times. In nucleotides, the CDR3 is TGTGCCAGCAGCTCCGACGGTGGCTACACCTTC. Encoded protein: CASSSDGGYTF. The V call is TRBV7-6, the J call TRBJ1-2; no definite D call. The V end lost 4 bases, the J end lost 7 bases, and 7 bases lay between the germline ends. Germline V gives CDR1 SGHVS, CDR2 FNYEAQ. The CDR3 covers 11 residues.

The CDR3 spells CSARPGPLNTEAFF. The CDR3 nucleotides read TGCAGTGCGCGTCCGGGACCCCTGAACACTGAAGCTTTCTTT. The chain uses TRBV20-1 and TRBJ1-1; TRBD1 might be the D (5 bases). This CDR3 is built from 14 residues. Germline V CDR1 and CDR2: DFQATT, SNEGSKA (reference sequence). V lost 6 bases and J 0 bases, leaving 14 bases between the germline ends.

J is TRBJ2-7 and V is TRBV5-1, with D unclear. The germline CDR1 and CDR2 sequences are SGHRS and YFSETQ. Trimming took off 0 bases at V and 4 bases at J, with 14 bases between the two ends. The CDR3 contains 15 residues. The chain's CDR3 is CASSLASGIQYEQYF. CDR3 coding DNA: TGCGCCAGCAGCTTGGCCTCAGGCATACAGTACGAGCAGTACTTC.

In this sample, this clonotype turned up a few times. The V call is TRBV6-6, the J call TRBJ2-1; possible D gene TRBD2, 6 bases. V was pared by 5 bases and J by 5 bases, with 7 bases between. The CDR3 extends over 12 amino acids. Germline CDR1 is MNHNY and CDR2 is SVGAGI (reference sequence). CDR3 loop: CASSPGDNEQFF. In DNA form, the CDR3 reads TGTGCCAGCAGTCCGGGGGACAATGAGCAGTTCTTC.

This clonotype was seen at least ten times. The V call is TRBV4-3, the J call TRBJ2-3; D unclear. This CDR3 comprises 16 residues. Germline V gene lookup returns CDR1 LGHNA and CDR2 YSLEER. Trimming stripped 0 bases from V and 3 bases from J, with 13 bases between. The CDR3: CASSQDEDGRTDTQYF. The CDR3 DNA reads TGCGCCAGCAGCCAAGATGAAGACGGCAGAACAGATACGCAGTATTTT.

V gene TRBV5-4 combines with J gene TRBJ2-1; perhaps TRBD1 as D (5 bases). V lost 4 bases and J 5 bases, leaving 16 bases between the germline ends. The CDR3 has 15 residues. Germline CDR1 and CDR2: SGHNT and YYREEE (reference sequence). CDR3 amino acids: CASSLLVGDNNEQFF. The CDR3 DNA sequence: TGTGCCAGCAGCCTTCTTGTAGGGGATAACAATGAGCAGTTCTTC.

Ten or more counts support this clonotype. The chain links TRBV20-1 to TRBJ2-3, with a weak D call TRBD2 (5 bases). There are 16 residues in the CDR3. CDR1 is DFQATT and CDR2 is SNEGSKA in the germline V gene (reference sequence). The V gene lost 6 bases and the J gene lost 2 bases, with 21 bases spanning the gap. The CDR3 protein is CSAPTPIEDFTDTQYF. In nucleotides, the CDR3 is TGCAGTGCCCCGACCCCGATAGAGGACTTCACAGATACGCAGTATTTT.

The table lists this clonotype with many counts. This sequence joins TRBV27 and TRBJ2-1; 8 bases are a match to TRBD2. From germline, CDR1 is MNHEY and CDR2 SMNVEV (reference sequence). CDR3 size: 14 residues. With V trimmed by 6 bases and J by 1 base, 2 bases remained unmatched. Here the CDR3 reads CASRTGGSYNEQFF. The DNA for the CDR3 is TGTGCCAGCAGAACGGGGGGGTCCTACAATGAGCAGTTCTTC.

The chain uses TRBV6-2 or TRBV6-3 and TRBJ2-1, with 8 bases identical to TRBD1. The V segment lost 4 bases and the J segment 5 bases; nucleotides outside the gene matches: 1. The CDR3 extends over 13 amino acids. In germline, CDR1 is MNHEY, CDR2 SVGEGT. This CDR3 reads CASSLTGDNEQFF. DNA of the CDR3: TGTGCCAGCAGTTTGACAGGGGACAATGAGCAGTTCTTC.

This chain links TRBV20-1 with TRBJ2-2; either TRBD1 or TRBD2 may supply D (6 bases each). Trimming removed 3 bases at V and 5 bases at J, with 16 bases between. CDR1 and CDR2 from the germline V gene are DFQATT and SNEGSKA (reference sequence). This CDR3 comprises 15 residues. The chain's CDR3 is CSASSGGGGTGELFF. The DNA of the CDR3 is TGCAGTGCTAGTTCCGGGGGCGGAGGTACCGGGGAGCTGTTTTTT.

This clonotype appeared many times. This chain's CDR3 is CATSRESGGAYNEQFF. The CDR3 DNA follows: TGTGCCACCAGCAGAGAGAGCGGGGGGGCCTACAATGAGCAGTTCTTC. This chain uses TRBV15 with TRBJ2-1; 10 bases are a match to TRBD2. Germline CDR1 and CDR2: LNHNV and YYDKDF (reference sequence). The V and J ends lost 0 bases and 2 bases, in that order; junction bases with no gene match: 1. The CDR3 has 16 residues.